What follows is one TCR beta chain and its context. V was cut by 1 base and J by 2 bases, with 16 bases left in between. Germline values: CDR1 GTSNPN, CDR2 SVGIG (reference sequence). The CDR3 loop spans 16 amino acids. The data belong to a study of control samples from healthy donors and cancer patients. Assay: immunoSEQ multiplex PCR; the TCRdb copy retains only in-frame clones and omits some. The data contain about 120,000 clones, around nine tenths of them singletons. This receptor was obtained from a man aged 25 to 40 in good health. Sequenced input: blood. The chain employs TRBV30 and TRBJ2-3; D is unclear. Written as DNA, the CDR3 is TGTGCCTGGAGTGCCGGCCTCCACCGGAACACAGATACGCAGTATTTT. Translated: CAWSAGLHRNTDTQYF.